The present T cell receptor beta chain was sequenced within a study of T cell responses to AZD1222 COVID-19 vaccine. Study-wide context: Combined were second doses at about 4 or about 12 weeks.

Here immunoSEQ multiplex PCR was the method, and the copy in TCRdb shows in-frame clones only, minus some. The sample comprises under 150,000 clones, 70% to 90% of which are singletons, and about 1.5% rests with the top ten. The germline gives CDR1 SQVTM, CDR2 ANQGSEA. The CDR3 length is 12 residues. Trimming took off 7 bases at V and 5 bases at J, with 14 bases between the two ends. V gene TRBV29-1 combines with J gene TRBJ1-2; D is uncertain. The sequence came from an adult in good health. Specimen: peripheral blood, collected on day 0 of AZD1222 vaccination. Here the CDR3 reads CSARTFLYGYTF. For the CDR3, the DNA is TGCAGCGCCCGGACCTTTTTATATGGCTACACCTTC.